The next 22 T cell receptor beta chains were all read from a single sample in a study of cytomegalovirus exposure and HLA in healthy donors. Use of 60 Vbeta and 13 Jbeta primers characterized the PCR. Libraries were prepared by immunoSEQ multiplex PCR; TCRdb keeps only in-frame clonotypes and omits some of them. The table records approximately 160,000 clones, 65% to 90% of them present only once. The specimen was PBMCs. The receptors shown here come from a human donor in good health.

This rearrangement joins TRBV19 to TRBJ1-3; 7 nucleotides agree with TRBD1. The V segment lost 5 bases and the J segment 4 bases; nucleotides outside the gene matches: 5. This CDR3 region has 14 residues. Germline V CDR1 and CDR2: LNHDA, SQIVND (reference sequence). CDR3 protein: CASSPPGQGNTIYF. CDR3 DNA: TGTGCCAGTAGTCCCCCGGGACAGGGAAACACCATATATTTT.

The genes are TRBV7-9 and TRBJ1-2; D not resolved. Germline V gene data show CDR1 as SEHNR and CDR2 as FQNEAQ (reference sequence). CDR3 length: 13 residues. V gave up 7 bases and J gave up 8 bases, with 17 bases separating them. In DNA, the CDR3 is TGTGCCAGCAACACGTTAGGGAGTGGCGGCTACACCTTC. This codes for CASNTLGSGGYTF. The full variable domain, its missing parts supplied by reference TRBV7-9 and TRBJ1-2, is DTGVSQNPRHKITKRGQNVTFRCDPISEHNRLYWYRQTLGQGPEFLTYFQNEAQLEKSRLLSDRFSAERPKGSFSTLEIQRTEQGDSAMYLCASNTLGSGGYTFGSGTRLTVV.

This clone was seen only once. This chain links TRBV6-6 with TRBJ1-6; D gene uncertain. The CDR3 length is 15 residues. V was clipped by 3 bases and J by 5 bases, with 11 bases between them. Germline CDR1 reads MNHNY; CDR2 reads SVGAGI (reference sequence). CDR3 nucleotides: TGTGCCAGCAGTTATTCCCCCAGCGATAATTCACCCCTCCACTTT. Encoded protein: CASSYSPSDNSPLHF.

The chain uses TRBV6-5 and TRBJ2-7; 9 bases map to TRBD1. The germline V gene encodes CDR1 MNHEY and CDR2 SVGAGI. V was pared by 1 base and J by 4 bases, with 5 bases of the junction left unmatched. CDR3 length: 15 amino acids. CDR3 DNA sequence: TGTGCCAGCAGTTACTACACAGGGGGCGGGTACGAGCAGTACTTC. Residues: CASSYYTGGGYEQYF.

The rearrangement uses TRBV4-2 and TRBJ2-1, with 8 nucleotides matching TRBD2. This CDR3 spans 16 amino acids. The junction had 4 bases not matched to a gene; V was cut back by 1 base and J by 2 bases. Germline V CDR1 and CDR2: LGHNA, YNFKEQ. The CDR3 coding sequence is TGTGCCAGCAGCCAAGGGTTCGGGGGGGCCTACAATGAGCAGTTCTTC. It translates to CASSQGFGGAYNEQFF.

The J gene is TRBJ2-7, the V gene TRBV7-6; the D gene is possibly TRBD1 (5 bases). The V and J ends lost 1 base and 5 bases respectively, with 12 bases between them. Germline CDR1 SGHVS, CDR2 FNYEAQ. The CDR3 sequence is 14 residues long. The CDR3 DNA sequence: TGTGCCAGCAGCTTAGGACGGCAGGGCCACGAGCAGTACTTC. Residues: CASSLGRQGHEQYF.

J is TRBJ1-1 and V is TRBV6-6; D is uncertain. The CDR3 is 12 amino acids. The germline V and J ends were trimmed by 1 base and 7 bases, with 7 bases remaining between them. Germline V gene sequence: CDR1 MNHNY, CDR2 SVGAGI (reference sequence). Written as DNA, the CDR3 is TGTGCCAGCAGTTACTGGGCAGGTGAAGCTTTCTTT. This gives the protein CASSYWAGEAFF.

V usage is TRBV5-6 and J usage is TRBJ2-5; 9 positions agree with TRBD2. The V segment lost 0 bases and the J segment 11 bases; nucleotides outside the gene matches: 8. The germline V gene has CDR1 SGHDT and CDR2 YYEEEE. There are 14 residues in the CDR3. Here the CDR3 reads CASSLAAGGEEQYF. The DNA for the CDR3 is TGTGCCAGCAGCTTGGCGGCGGGGGGGGAAGAGCAGTACTTC.

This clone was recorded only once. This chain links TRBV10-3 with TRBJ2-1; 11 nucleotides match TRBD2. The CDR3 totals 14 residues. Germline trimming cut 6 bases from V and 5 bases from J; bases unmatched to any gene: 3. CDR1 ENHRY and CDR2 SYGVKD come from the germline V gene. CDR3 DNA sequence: TGTGCCATCAGGCTAGCGGGGGGTAACAATGAGCAGTTCTTC. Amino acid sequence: CAIRLAGGNNEQFF.

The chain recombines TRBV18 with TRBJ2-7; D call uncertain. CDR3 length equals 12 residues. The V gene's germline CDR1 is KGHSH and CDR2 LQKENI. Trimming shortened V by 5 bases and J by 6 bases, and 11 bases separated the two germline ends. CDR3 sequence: CASSSRSGEQYF. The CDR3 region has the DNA TGTGCCAGCTCATCTCGGTCGGGCGAGCAGTACTTC.

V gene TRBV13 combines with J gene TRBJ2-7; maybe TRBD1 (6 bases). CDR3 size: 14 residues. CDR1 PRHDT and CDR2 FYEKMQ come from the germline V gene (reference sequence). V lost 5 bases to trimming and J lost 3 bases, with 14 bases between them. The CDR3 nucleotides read TGTGCCAGCAGCCTTAGACAGGAAAACTACGAGCAGTACTTC. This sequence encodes CASSLRQENYEQYF.

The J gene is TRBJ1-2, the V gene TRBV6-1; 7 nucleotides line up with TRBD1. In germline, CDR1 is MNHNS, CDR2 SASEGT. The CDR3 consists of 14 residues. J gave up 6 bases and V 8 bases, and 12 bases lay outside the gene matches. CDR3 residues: CASYRRQGVNGYTF. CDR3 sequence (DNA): TGTGCCAGCTATCGGCGCCAGGGGGTTAATGGCTACACCTTC.

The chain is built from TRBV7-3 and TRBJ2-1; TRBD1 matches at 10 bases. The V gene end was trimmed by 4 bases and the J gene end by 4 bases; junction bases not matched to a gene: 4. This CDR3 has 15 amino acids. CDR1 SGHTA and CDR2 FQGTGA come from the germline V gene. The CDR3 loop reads CASSSDRGRYNEQFF. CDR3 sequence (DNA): TGTGCCAGCAGCTCTGACAGGGGGCGATACAATGAGCAGTTCTTC.

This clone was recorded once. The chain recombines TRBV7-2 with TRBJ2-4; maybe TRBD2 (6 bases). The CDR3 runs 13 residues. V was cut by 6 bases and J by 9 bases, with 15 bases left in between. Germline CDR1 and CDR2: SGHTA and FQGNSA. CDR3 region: CASSFSGTGIQYF. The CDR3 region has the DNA TGTGCCAGCAGTTTTTCTGGGACTGGCATTCAGTACTTC.

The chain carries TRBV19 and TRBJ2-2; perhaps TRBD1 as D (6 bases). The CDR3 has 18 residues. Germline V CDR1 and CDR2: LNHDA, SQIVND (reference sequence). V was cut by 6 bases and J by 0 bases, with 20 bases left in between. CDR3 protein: CASRASSLDRSNTGELFF. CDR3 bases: TGTGCCAGTAGGGCGTCGTCGTTAGACAGGTCGAACACCGGGGAGCTGTTTTTT.

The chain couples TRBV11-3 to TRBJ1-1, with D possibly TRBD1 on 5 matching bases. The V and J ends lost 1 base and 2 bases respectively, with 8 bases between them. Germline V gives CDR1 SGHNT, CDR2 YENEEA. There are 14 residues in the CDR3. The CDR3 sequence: CASSLGRANTEAFF. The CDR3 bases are TGTGCCAGCAGCTTAGGCAGGGCCAACACTGAAGCTTTCTTT.

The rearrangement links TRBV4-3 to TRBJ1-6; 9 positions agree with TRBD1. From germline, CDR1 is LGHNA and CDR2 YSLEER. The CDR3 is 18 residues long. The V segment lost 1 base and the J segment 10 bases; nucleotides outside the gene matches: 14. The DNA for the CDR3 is TGCGCCAGCAGCCAAGTCCGGGACAGGGCGGTTATAGGGTCACCCCTCCACTTT. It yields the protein CASSQVRDRAVIGSPLHF.

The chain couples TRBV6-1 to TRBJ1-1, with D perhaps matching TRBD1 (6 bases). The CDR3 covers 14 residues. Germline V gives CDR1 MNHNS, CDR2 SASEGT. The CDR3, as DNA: TGTGCGATACCCAGGGGAGGGGCCAGCACTGAAGCTTTCTTT. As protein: CAIPRGGASTEAFF.

For the CDR3, the DNA is TGTGCCAGCAGCCCCACACAGGGAGTCAATCAGCCCCAGCATTTT. As protein: CASSPTQGVNQPQHF. V gene TRBV7-2 combines with J gene TRBJ1-5; tentative D call: TRBD1 (6 bases). V lost 5 bases and J lost 3, with 14 bases in between. The CDR3 consists of 15 residues. Germline V CDR1 and CDR2: SGHTA, FQGNSA.

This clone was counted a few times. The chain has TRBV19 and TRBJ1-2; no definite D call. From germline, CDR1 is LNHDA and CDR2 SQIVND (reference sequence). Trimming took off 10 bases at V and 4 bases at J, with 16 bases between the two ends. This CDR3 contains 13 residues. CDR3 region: CATRSSIFYGYTF. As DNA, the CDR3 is TGTGCCACTCGGTCCTCAATCTTCTATGGCTACACCTTC.

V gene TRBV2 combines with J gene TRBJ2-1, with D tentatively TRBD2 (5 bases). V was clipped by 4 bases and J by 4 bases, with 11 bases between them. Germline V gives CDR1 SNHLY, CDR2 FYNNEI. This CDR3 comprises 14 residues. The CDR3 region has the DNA TGTGCCAGCAGTGCCCTAGCTAATTACAATGAGCAGTTCTTC. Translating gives CASSALANYNEQFF. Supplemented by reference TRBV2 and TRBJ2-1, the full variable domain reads EPEVTQTPSHQVTQMGQEVILRCVPISNHLYFYWYRQILGQKVEFLVSFYNNEISEKSEIFDDQFSVERPDGSNFTLKIRSTKLEDSAMYFCASSALANYNEQFFGPGTRLTVL.

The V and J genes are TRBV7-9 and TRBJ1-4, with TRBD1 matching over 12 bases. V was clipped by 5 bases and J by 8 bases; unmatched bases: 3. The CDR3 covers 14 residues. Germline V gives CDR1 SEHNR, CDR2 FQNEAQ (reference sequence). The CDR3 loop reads CASSPGTGGEKLFF. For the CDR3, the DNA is TGTGCCAGCAGCCCTGGGACAGGGGGCGAAAAACTGTTTTTT.